The next 7 T cell receptor beta chains were all read from a single sample in a study of cytomegalovirus exposure and HLA in healthy donors. The PCR employed 60 Vbeta primers together with 13 Jbeta primers. The table came from immunoSEQ multiplex PCR; TCRdb's copy has only in-frame clones and leaves some out. The table includes about 190,000 clones, over 60% detected once. Sequencing input: PBMCs. Every receptor here comes from a man aged 30 to 45 in good health and CMV-seropositive.

The chain has TRBV11-3 and TRBJ2-2; 9 bases fit TRBD1. V shed 4 bases, J shed 6 bases, and the junction held 3 bases outside the gene matches. The CDR3 loop spans 14 amino acids. CDR1 is SGHNT, CDR2 YENEEA, per germline. The CDR3, as DNA: TGTGCCAGCAGCTGGGGACAGGGCTCCGGGGAGCTGTTTTTT. Amino acids: CASSWGQGSGELFF. Supplemented by reference TRBV11-3 and TRBJ2-2, the full variable domain reads EAGVVQSPRYKIIEKKQPVAFWCNPISGHNTLYWYLQNLGQGPELLIRYENEEAVDDSQLPKDRFSAERLKGVDSTLKIQPAELGDSAVYLCASSWGQGSGELFFGEGSRLTVL.

This chain joins TRBV27 and TRBJ2-1, with 10 bases aligning to TRBD2. The CDR3 is 15 residues long. Trimming at V came to 5 bases and at J to 1 base, leaving 2 bases not matched to a gene. In germline, CDR1 is MNHEY, CDR2 SMNVEV (reference sequence). As DNA, the CDR3 is TGTGCCAGCAGTCTAGCGGGAGAATCCTACAATGAGCAGTTCTTC. This sequence encodes CASSLAGESYNEQFF.

The V gene is TRBV7-3, the J gene TRBJ1-6, with D possibly TRBD1 on 5 matching bases. Germline CDR1 is SGHTA and CDR2 is FQGTGA. Trimming pared 5 bases from V and 8 bases from J, leaving 13 bases between. CDR3 size: 14 residues. This chain's CDR3 is CASSAGAVHSPLHF. In nucleotides, the CDR3 is TGTGCCAGCAGCGCTGGGGCCGTGCATTCACCCCTCCACTTT.

V gene TRBV19 combines with J gene TRBJ2-7, with TRBD2 identical over 12 bases. V lost 5 bases and J lost 4; bases outside the gene matches: 6. There are 15 residues in the CDR3. The V gene's germline CDR1 is LNHDA and CDR2 SQIVND (reference sequence). The CDR3 coding sequence is TGTGCCAGTAGTCTCGTACTAGCGGGAGGATACGAGCAGTACTTC. It encodes CASSLVLAGGYEQYF.

The rearrangement links TRBV6-1 to TRBJ2-1, with TRBD2 matching over 9 bases. The J segment lost 4 bases and the V segment lost 4 bases, leaving 11 bases of the junction unmatched. CDR3 length: 17 amino acids. Germline V gene sequence: CDR1 MNHNS, CDR2 SASEGT. The CDR3 is CASSVTLSGSLYNEQFF. The CDR3 region has the DNA TGTGCCAGCAGTGTTACTCTTAGCGGGAGCCTTTACAATGAGCAGTTCTTC.

CDR3 coding DNA: TGCGCCAGCAGCCGCGGGACAGCTACTAACTATGGCTACACCTTC. Its protein is CASSRGTATNYGYTF. This chain joins TRBV4-3 and TRBJ1-2; 7 nucleotides match TRBD1. There are 15 residues in the CDR3. After removal of 4 bases from V and 0 bases from J, the junction contained 5 bases not matched to a gene. Germline-derived CDR1 and CDR2 are LGHNA and YSLEER.

The chain is built from TRBV28 and TRBJ1-1; 7 bases line up with TRBD1. The CDR3 contains 11 residues. V was pared by 6 bases and J by 10 bases, with 5 bases of the junction left unmatched. Germline values: CDR1 MDHEN, CDR2 SYDVKM. Here the CDR3 DNA reads TGTGCCAGCAGGATCAGGGGGGTAGCTTTCTTT. Protein: CASRIRGVAFF.